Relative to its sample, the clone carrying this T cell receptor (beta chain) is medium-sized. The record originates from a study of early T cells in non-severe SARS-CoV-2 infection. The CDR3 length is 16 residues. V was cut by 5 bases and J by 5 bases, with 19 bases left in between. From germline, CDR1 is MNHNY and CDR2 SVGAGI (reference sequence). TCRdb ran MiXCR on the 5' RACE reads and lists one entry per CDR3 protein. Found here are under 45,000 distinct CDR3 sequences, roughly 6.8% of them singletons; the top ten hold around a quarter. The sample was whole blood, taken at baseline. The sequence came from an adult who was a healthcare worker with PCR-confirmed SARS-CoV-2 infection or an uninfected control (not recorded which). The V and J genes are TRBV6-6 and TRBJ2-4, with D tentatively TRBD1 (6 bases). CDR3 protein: CASSLNPGQWENIQYF. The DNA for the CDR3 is TGTGCCAGCAGTCTCAACCCCGGACAGTGGGAAAACATTCAGTACTTC.